This TCR beta chain was captured by sequencing in a study of early T cells in non-severe SARS-CoV-2 infection. TCRdb used MiXCR to reprocess the 5' RACE reads, holding one entry per CDR3 protein. The table has more than 45,000 distinct CDR3 sequences, around 14% seen once; the top ten hold roughly 10%. This clonotype was found many times. This CDR3 comprises 12 residues. Trimming pared 6 bases from V and 10 bases from J, leaving 13 bases between. The chain is built from TRBV12-3 or TRBV12-4 and TRBJ2-1; D unclear. This sequence originates from an adult who was a healthcare worker with PCR-confirmed SARS-CoV-2 infection or an uninfected control (not recorded which). The sample consisted of whole blood. Here the CDR3 reads CASSSSTLEQFF. DNA for the CDR3: TGTGCCAGCAGCAGTTCCACCTTAGAGCAGTTCTTC.